This is a list of T cell receptor beta chains from one sample in a study of blood T cell repertoires in COVID-19. The table came from immunoSEQ multiplex PCR; TCRdb's copy has only in-frame clones and leaves some out. The sample holds tens of thousands of clones, 65% to 90% seen once. Sequenced sample: peripheral blood. The receptors derive from a man between 65 and 79 years old with acute or convalescent COVID-19. CDR3s include the opening cysteine and the closing phenylalanine or tryptophan. Each record gives: V gene, clone size, D gene, J gene, CDR3 DNA, CDR3 protein. A D gene is named only where the DNA matches it firmly. The size field is filled for only some rows; it gives once, few, many or a size class.

>TRBV7-9|-|-|TRBJ1-1
TGTGCCAGCAGCATGGGACATGCGAACACTGAAGCTTTCTTT
CASSMGHANTEAFF
>TRBV5-1|-|-|TRBJ1-4
TGCGCCAGCAGCCCGGACGGGAGAAATGAAAAACTGTTTTTT
CASSPDGRNEKLFF
>TRBV11-2|once|-|TRBJ1-1
TGTGCCAGCAGCTTGAGGGCGGACGAAGCTTTCTTT
CASSLRADEAFF
>TRBV28|-|TRBD2|TRBJ2-1
TGTGCCAGCAGTTCTCGGCGGGGGAGCTCCTACAATGAGCAGTTCTTC
CASSSRRGSSYNEQFF
>TRBV5-1|few|-|TRBJ1-5
TGCGCCAGCAGCATGGACAGCAGCAATCAGCCCCAGCATTTT
CASSMDSSNQPQHF
>TRBV10-3|once|-|TRBJ2-5
TGTGCCATCAGTGAGTCGGCGGGAACGGAGACCCAGTACTTC
CAISESAGTETQYF
>TRBV12-3/TRBV12-4|-|-|TRBJ2-7
TGTGCCAGCAGTTTACTTCAGGGAGGCGAGCAGTACTTC
CASSLLQGGEQYF
>TRBV6-5|-|-|TRBJ2-7
TGTGCCAGCAGTTACTCGAATCTCGGAGCCTACGAGCAGTACTTC
CASSYSNLGAYEQYF
>TRBV28|-|-|TRBJ1-3
TGTGCCAGCAATTCAGGGTTATCCGGAAACACCATATATTTT
CASNSGLSGNTIYF
>TRBV6-1|-|TRBD1|TRBJ2-1
TGTGCCAGCATTGAACGTACGGGACAGGGGACCAATGAGCAGTTCTTC
CASIERTGQGTNEQFF
>TRBV5-5|-|-|TRBJ1-2
TGTGCCAGCAGCCCGGTCGCGGGGGACGGCTATGGCTACACCTTC
CASSPVAGDGYGYTF
>TRBV7-8|-|-|TRBJ1-2
TGTGCCAGCAGCCGTTCCGAGAGATATGGCTACACCTTC
CASSRSERYGYTF
>TRBV6-4|-|TRBD1|TRBJ1-5
TGTGCCAGCAGCGCCAACCGGGACAGGGGACCAGCAGGACCCCAGCATTTT
CASSANRDRGPAGPQHF
>TRBV5-6|once|TRBD1|TRBJ2-3
TGTGCCAGCAAGGGGGCTAAGGATACGCAGTATTTT
CASKGAKDTQYF
>TRBV19|-|-|TRBJ1-4
TGTGCCAGTAGTATTCGGGCAGGGGATGAAAAACTGTTTTTT
CASSIRAGDEKLFF
>TRBV12-3/TRBV12-4|-|-|TRBJ1-5
TGTGCCAGCAGTTTAACAGGAGATCAGCCCCAGCATTTT
CASSLTGDQPQHF
>TRBV3-1/TRBV3-2|-|-|TRBJ1-1
TGTGCCAGCAGCCAATCAATACACCCACAAGCTTTCTTT
CASSQSIHPQAFF
>TRBV12-3/TRBV12-4|-|-|TRBJ1-1
TGTGCCAGCACCACCTGGGGGGGCTCGGGAGCTTTCTTT
CASTTWGGSGAFF
>TRBV6-5|-|-|TRBJ1-1
TGTGCCAGCAGCTTTGACTGGAACACTGAAGCTTTCTTT
CASSFDWNTEAFF
>TRBV6-5|-|TRBD1|TRBJ1-1
TGTGCCAGCAGTCGACGACAGGGGGGGAACACTGAAGCTTTCTTT
CASSRRQGGNTEAFF
>TRBV29-1|-|TRBD2|TRBJ2-3
TGCAGCGTTGGTGCTAGCGGGGGGGGAGATACGCAGTATTTT
CSVGASGGGDTQYF
>TRBV28|-|-|TRBJ2-7
TGTGCCAGCAACCCTGGCGGAGGTACCTACGAGCAGTACTTC
CASNPGGGTYEQYF
>TRBV5-8|-|-|TRBJ2-7
TGTGCCAGCAGCTTGTTACAGGGCGAAAAGCAGTACTTC
CASSLLQGEKQYF
>TRBV27|-|TRBD1|TRBJ1-5
TGTGCCAGCAGAGAACAGGGGAATAGCAATCAGCCCCAGCATTTT
CASREQGNSNQPQHF
>TRBV20-1|-|-|TRBJ2-5
TGCAGTGCTAGCTACCAAGAGACCCAGTACTTC
CSASYQETQYF
>TRBV12-3/TRBV12-4|-|TRBD1|TRBJ1-1
TGTGCCAGCAGTTGGGACAGGGACACTGAAGCTTTCTTT
CASSWDRDTEAFF
>TRBV27|-|TRBD1|TRBJ1-4
TGTGCCAGCAGTCACAGGGGGCCTAATGAAAAACTGTTTTTT
CASSHRGPNEKLFF
>TRBV7-6|-|TRBD2|TRBJ2-3
TGTGCCAGCAGCTTAGCGCTAGCGGGGGCAGATACGCAGTATTTT
CASSLALAGADTQYF
>TRBV6-2/TRBV6-3|-|TRBD1|TRBJ1-1
TGTGCCAGCAGTTTCCCGGACAGGGTGGGGGACAAGAACACTGAAGCTTTCTTT
CASSFPDRVGDKNTEAFF
>TRBV25-1|once|-|TRBJ2-3
TGTGCCAGCAGTGATCACAGGGTGGGCACAGATACGCAGTATTTT
CASSDHRVGTDTQYF
>TRBV7-9|-|-|TRBJ1-6
TGTGCCAGCAGCTTGTTGCGGCAGGGAGGTTCACCCCTCCACTTT
CASSLLRQGGSPLHF
>TRBV14|once|-|TRBJ1-4
TGTGCCAGCAGCCATAGCAGATTTAATGAAAAACTGTTTTTT
CASSHSRFNEKLFF
>TRBV19|-|-|TRBJ1-2
TGTGCCAGTTCCCCGAGCCTTCCGGGCACTAGCTATGGCTACACCTTC
CASSPSLPGTSYGYTF
>TRBV6-5|few|-|TRBJ2-2
TGTGCCAGCAGTTACTCGAGTACTCCCAACACCGGGGAGCTGTTTTTT
CASSYSSTPNTGELFF
>TRBV12-1|-|-|TRBJ1-5
TGTGCCAGCAGCCCTCGGAGGGAACTCCTAAAGCAGCCCCAGCATTTT
CASSPRRELLKQPQHF
>TRBV2|-|-|TRBJ1-3
TGTGCCAGCAGTGCAGAAGGGGCTGGAAACACCATATATTTT
CASSAEGAGNTIYF
>TRBV7-2|-|TRBD2|TRBJ2-1
TGTGCCAGCAGCTTAGATCAACTAGCGGCGGTCCGTGAGCAGTTCTTC
CASSLDQLAAVREQFF
>TRBV6-5|-|-|TRBJ1-6
TGTGCCAGCAGTTACTCCCGTGAGACACCCCTCCACTTT
CASSYSRETPLHF
>TRBV18|few|-|TRBJ1-2
TGTGCCAGCTCACCGAGGTGGGGGGGGAGCGGCTACACCTTC
CASSPRWGGSGYTF
>TRBV11-2|-|-|TRBJ2-1
TGTGCCAGCAGCCGAGAGACAAATGGTGAGCAGTTCTTC
CASSRETNGEQFF
>TRBV19|few|-|TRBJ2-7
TGTGCCAGTAGTCCCCTGAAACGACGGGGCTCCTACGAGCAGTACTTC
CASSPLKRRGSYEQYF
>TRBV6-6|-|-|TRBJ1-2
TGTGCCAGCAGGGAGGACGGAACGGATAACTATGGCTACACCTTC
CASREDGTDNYGYTF
>TRBV6-6|-|TRBD1|TRBJ1-5
TGTGCCAGCAGTTCGAAGGGACAGGGCGATCAGCCCCAGCATTTT
CASSSKGQGDQPQHF
>TRBV10-3|-|TRBD1|TRBJ1-2
TGTGCCATCAGTGATAACAGGGGGCAGGATGGCTACACCTTC
CAISDNRGQDGYTF
>TRBV6-2/TRBV6-3|-|TRBD1|TRBJ1-1
TGTGCCAGCAGTGGGGACAGAGTGAACACTGAAGCTTTCTTT
CASSGDRVNTEAFF
>TRBV6-5|-|-|TRBJ1-2
TGTGCCAGCAGATCCGACAGCCCTTCGGGTGGCTACACCTTC
CASRSDSPSGGYTF